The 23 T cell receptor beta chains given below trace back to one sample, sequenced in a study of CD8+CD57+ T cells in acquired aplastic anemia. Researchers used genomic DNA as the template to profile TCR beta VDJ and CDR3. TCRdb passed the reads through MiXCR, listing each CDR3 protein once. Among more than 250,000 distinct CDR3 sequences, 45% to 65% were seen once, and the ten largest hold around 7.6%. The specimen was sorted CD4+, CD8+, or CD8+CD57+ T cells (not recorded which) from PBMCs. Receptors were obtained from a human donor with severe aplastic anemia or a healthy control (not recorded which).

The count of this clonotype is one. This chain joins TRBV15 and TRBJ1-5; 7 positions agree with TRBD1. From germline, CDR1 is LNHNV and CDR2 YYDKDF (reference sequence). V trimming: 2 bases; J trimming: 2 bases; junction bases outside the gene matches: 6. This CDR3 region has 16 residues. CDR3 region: CATSRRDRTRNQPQHF. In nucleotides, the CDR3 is TGTGCCACCAGCAGACGGGACAGAACACGCAATCAGCCCCAGCATTTT.

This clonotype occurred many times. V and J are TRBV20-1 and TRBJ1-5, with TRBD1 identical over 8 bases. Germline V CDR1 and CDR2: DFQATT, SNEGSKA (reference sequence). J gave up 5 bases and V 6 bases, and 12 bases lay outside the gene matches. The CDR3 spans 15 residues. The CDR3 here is CSASQGATLYQPQHF. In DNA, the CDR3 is TGCAGTGCCTCGCAGGGGGCTACACTTTATCAGCCCCAGCATTTT.

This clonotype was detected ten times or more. Written as DNA, the CDR3 is TGCAGTGCTAGGGGGGACTCAGCCAAAAACATTCAGTACTTC. This translates into CSARGDSAKNIQYF. The J gene is TRBJ2-4, the V gene TRBV20-1; tentatively, D is TRBD2 (6 bases). V lost 3 bases and J 0 bases, leaving 9 bases between the germline ends. CDR1 is DFQATT, CDR2 SNEGSKA, per germline (reference sequence). The CDR3 loop spans 14 amino acids.

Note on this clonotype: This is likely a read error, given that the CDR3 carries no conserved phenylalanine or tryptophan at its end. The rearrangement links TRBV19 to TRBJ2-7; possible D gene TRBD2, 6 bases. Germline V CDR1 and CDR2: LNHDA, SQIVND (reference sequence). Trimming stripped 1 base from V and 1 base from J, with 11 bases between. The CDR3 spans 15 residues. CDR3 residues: CASSIGWRGSYEQYL. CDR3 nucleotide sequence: TGTGCCAGTAGTATAGGCTGGCGGGGATCCTACGAGCAGTACCTC.

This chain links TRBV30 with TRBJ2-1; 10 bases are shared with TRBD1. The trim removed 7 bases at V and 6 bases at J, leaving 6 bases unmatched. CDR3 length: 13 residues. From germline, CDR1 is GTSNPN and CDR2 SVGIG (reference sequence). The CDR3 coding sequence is TGTGCCTACGGACAGGGGGGTATCAATGAGCAGTTCTTC. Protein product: CAYGQGGINEQFF. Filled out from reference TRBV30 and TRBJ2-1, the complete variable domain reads SQTIHQWPATLVQPVGSPLSLECTVEGTSNPNLYWYRQAAGRGLQLLFYSVGIGQISSEVPQNLSASRPQDRQFILSSKKLLLSDSGFYLCAYGQGGINEQFFGPGTRLTVL.

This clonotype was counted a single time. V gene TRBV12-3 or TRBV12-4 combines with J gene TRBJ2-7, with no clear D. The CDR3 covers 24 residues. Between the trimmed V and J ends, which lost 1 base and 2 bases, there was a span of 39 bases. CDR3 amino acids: CASSLGAWQAFFVKGSDPAYEQYF. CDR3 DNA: TGTGCCAGCAGTTTAGGAGCGTGGCAGGCATTCTTCGTAAAGGGCTCCGACCCGGCCTACGAGCAGTACTTC.

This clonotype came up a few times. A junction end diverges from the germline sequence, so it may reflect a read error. The CDR3 region is CASSLAIADTQYF. The CDR3 DNA follows: TGTGCTAGCAGCTTAGCAATCGCAGATACGCAGTATTTT. The chain links TRBV7-7 to TRBJ2-3; D is uncertain. The CDR3 runs to 13 residues. Germline CDR1 is SSHAT and CDR2 is FNYEAQ (reference sequence).

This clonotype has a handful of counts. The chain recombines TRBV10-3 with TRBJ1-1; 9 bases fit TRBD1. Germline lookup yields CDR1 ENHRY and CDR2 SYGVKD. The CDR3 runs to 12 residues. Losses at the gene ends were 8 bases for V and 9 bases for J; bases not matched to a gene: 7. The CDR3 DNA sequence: TGTGCCATCGGAGGCGGACAGGGGAAAGCTTTCTTT. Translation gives CAIGGGQGKAFF.

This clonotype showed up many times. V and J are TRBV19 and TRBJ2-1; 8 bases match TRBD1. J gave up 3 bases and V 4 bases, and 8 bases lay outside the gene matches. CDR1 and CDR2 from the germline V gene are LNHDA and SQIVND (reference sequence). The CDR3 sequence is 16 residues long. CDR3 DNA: TGTGCCAGTAGTAACCCCGAGACAGGGGACTACAATGAGCAGTTCTTC. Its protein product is CASSNPETGDYNEQFF. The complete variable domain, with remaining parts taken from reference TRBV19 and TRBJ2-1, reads DGGITQSPKYLFRKEGQNVTLSCEQNLNHDAMYWYRQDPGQGLRLIYYSQIVNDFQKGDIAEGYSVSREKKESFPLTVTSAQKNPTAFYLCASSNPETGDYNEQFFGPGTRLTVL.

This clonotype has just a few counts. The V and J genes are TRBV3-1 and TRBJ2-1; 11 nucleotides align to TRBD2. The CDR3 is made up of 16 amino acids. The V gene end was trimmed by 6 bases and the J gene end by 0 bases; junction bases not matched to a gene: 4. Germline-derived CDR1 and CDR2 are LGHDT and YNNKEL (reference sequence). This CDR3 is CASRPSGGNSYNEQFF. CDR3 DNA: TGTGCCAGCAGACCTAGCGGGGGGAACTCCTACAATGAGCAGTTCTTC.

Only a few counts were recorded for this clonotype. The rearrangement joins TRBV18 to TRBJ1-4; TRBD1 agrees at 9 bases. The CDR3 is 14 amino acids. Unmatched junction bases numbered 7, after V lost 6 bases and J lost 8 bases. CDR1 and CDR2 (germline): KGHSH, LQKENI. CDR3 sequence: CASSAGTGIEKLFF. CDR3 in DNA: TGTGCCAGCTCGGCCGGGACAGGGATCGAAAAACTGTTTTTT.

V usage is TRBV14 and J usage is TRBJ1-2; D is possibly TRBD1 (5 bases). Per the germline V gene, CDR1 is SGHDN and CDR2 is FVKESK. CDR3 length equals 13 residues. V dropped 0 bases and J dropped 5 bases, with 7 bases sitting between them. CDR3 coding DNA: TGTGCCAGCAGCCAAGACAGGGATTATGGCTACACCTTC. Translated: CASSQDRDYGYTF.

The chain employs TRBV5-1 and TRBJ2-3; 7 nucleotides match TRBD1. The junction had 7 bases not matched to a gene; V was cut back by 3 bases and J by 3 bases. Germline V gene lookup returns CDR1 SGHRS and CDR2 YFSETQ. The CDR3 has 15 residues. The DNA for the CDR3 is TGCGCCAGCAGCTCCCGGGACAGTGTGACAGATACGCAGTATTTT. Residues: CASSSRDSVTDTQYF.

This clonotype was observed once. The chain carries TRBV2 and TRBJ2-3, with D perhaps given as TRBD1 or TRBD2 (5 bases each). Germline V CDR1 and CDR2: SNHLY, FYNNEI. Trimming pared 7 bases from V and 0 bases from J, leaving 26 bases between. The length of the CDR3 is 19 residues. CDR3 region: CASKNFGTPWGNSTDTQYF. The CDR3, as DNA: TGTGCCAGCAAGAATTTCGGGACCCCTTGGGGCAATAGCACAGATACGCAGTATTTT.

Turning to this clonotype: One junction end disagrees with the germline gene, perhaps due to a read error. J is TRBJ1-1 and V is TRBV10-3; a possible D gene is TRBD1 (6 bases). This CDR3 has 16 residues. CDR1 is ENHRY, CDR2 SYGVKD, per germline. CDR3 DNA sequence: TGTGCCATCAGTGAGGGACAGCAAGGCATGAACACTGAAGCCTTCTTT. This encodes CAISEGQQGMNTEAFF.

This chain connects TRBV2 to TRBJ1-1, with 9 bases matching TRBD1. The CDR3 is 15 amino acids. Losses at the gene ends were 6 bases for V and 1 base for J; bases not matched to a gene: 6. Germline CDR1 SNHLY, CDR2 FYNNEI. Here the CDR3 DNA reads TGTGCCAGCAGCAGGGACAGGGAGAAGAACACTGAAGCTTTCTTT. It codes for CASSRDREKNTEAFF.

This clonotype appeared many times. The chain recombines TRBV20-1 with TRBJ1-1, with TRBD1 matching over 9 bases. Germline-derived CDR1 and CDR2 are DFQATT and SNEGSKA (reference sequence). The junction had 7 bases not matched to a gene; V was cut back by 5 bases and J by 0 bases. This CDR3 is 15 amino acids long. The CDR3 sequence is CSAPGQGTMNTEAFF. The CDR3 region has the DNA TGCAGTGCTCCCGGACAGGGGACCATGAACACTGAAGCTTTCTTT.

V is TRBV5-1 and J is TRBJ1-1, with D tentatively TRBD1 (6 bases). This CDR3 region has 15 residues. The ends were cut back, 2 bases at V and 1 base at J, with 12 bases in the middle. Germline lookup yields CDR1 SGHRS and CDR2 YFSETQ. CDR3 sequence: CASSLGQLWNTEAFF. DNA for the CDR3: TGCGCCAGCAGCTTAGGACAGCTTTGGAACACTGAAGCTTTCTTT.

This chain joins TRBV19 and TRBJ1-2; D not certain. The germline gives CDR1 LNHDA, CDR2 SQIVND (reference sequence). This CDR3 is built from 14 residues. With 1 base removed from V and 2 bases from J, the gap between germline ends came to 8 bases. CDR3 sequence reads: CASSIGSLNYGYTF. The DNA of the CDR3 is TGTGCCAGTAGTATAGGATCGCTCAACTATGGCTACACCTTC.

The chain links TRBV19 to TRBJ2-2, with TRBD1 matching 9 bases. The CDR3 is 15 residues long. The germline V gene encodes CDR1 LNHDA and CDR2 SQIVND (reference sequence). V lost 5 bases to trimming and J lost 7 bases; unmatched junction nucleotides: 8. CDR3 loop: CASSGQGLFGGELFF. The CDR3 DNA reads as TGTGCCAGTAGTGGACAGGGGTTATTCGGCGGGGAGCTGTTTTTT. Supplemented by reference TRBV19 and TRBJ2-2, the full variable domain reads DGGITQSPKYLFRKEGQNVTLSCEQNLNHDAMYWYRQDPGQGLRLIYYSQIVNDFQKGDIAEGYSVSREKKESFPLTVTSAQKNPTAFYLCASSGQGLFGGELFFGEGSRLTVL.

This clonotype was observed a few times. CDR3: CAWKLGGGGNQPQHF. The CDR3 nucleotides are TGTGCCTGGAAACTGGGTGGGGGCGGCAATCAGCCCCAGCATTTT. The V and J genes are TRBV30 and TRBJ1-5; TRBD1 is a possible D gene (6 bases). Trimming cost V 4 bases and J 2 bases, with 15 bases left between them. This CDR3 is built from 15 residues. Per germline, CDR1 GTSNPN and CDR2 SVGIG (reference sequence). Supplemented by reference TRBV30 and TRBJ1-5, the full variable domain reads SQTIHQWPATLVQPVGSPLSLECTVEGTSNPNLYWYRQAAGRGLQLLFYSVGIGQISSEVPQNLSASRPQDRQFILSSKKLLLSDSGFYLCAWKLGGGGNQPQHFGDGTRLSIL.

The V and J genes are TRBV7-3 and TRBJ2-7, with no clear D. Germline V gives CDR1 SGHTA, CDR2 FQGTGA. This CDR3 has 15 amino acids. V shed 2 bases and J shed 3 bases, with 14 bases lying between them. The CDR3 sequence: CASSLGDSFGYEQYF. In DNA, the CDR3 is TGTGCCAGCAGCTTAGGGGATTCGTTCGGCTACGAGCAGTACTTC.

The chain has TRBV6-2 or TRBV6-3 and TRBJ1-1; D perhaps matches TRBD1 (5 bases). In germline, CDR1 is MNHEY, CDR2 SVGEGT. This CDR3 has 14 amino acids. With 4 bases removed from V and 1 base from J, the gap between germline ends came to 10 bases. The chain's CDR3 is CASSSHTGNTEAFF. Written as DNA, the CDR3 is TGTGCCAGCAGTTCACACACAGGGAACACTGAAGCTTTCTTT.